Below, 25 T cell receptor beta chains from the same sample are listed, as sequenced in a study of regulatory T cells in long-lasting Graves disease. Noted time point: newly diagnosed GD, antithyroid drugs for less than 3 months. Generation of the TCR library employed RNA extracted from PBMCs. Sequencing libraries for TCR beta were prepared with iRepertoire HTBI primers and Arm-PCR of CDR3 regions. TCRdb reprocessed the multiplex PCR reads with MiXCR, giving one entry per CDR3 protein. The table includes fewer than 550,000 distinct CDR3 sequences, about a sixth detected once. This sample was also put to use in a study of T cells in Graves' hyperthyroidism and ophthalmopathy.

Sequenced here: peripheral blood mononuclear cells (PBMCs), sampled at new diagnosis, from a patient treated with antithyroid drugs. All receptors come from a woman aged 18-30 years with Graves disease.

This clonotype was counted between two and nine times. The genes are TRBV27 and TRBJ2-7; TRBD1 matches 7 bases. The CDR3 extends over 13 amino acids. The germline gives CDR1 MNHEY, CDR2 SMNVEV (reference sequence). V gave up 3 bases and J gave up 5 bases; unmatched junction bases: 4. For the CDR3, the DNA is TGTGCCAGCAGTTTTAACAGGGGCCACGAGCAGTACTTC. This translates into CASSFNRGHEQYF.

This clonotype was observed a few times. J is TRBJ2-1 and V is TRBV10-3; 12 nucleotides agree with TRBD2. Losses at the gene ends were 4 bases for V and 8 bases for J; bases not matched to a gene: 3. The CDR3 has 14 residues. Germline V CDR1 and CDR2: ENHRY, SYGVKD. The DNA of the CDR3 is TGTGCCATCAGTGGACTAGCGGGAGTACATGAGCAGTTCTTC. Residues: CAISGLAGVHEQFF.

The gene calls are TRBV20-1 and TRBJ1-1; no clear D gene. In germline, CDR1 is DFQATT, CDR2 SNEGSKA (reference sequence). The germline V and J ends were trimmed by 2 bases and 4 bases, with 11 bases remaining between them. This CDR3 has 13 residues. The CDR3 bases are TGCAGTGCTAGAAGATCAGCGGGCACTGAAGCTTTCTTT. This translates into CSARRSAGTEAFF.

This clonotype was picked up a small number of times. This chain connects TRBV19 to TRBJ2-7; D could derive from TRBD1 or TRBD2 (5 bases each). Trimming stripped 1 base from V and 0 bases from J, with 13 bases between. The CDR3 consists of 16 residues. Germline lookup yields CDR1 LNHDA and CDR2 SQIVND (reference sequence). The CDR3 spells CASSIASDTSSYEQYF. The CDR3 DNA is TGTGCCAGTAGTATAGCCTCGGACACTAGCTCCTACGAGCAGTACTTC.

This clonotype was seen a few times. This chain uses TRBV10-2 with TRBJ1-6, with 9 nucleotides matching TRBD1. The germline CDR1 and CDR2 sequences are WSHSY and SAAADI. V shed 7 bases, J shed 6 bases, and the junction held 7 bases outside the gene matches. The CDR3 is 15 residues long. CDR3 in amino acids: CASTGQGPANSPLHF. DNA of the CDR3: TGCGCCAGCACCGGACAGGGGCCGGCTAATTCACCCCTCCACTTT.

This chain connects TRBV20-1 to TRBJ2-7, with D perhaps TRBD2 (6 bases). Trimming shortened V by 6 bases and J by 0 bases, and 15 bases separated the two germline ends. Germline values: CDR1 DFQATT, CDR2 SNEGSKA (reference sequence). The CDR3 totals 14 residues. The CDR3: CSAIRDLYSYEQYF. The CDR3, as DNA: TGCAGTGCGATCCGGGACTTATACTCCTACGAGCAGTACTTC.

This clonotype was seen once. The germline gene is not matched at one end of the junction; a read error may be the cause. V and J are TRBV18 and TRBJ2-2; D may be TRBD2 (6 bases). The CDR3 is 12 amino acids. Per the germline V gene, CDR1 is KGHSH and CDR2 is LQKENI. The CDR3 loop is CASSKNTGGLFF. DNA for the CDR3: TGTGCCAGCTCTAAGAACACCGGGGGGCTGTTTTTT.

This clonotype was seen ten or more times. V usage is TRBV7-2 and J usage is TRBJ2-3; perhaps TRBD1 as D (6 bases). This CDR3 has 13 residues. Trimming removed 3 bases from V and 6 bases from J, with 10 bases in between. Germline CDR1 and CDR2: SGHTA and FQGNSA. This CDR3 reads CASSFQGLDTQYF. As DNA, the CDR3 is TGTGCCAGCAGCTTTCAGGGGCTGGATACGCAGTATTTT.

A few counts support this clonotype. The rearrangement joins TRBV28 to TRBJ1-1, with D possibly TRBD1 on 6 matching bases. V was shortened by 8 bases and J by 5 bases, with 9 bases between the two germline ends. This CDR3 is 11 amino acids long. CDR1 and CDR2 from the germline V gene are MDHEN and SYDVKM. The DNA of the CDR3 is TGTGCCAGCCTGGGGGCGACTGAAGCTTTCTTT. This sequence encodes CASLGATEAFF.

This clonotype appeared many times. The CDR3 nucleotides read TGTGCCAGCAGCTTAGCCTGGTCTGAGCAGTTCTTC. Its protein product is CASSLAWSEQFF. V is TRBV11-1 and J is TRBJ2-1; the D is unclear. Trimming cost V 0 bases and J 9 bases, with 6 bases left between them. The CDR3 covers 12 residues. Germline loops: CDR1 SGHAT, CDR2 FQDESV (reference sequence).

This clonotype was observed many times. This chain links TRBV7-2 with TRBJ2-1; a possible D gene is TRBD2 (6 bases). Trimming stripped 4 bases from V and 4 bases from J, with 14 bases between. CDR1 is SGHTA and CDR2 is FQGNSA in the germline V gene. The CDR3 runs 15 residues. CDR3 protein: CASSSRAGSYNEQFF. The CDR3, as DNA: TGTGCCAGCAGCTCTCGAGCGGGCTCTTACAATGAGCAGTTCTTC.

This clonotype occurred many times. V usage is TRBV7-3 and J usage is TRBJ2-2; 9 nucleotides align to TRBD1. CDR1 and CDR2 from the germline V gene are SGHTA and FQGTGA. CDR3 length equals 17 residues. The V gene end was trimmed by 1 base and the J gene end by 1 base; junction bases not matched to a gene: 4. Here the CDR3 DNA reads TGTGCCAGCAGCTTAATTCCGGGACAGGGGAACACCGGGGAGCTGTTTTTT. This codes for CASSLIPGQGNTGELFF.

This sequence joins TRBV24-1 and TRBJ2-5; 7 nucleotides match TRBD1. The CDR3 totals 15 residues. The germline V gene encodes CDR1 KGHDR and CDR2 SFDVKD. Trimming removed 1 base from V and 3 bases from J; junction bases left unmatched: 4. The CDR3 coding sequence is TGTGCCACCAGTGATTTTTTGGGACAGAAAGAGACCCAGTACTTC. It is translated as CATSDFLGQKETQYF.

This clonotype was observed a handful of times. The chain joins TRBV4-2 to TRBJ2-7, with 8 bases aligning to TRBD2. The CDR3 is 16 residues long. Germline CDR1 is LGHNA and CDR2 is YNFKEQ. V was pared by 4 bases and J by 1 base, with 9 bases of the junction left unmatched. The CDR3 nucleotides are TGTGCCAGCAGCCGAGCTGGAGGGACTAGTTCCTACGAGCAGTACTTC. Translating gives CASSRAGGTSSYEQYF.

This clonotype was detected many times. The CDR3 nucleotides are TGTGCCAGCAGCTCCGACTGGGGTCCCGGGGAAGAGACCCAGTACTTC. Its protein is CASSSDWGPGEETQYF. The chain has TRBV28 and TRBJ2-5; D is possibly TRBD2 (5 bases). Trimming left V 6 bases short and J 3 bases short, with 20 bases between. CDR1 and CDR2 (germline): MDHEN, SYDVKM. The CDR3 has 16 amino acids.

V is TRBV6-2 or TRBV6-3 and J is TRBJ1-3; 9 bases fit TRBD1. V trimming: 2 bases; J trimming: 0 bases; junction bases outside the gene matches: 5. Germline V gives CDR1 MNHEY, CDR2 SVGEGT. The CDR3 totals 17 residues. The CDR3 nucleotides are TGTGCCAGCAGTTACCGGACAGGGGTGAGCTCTGGAAACACCATATATTTT. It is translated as CASSYRTGVSSGNTIYF.

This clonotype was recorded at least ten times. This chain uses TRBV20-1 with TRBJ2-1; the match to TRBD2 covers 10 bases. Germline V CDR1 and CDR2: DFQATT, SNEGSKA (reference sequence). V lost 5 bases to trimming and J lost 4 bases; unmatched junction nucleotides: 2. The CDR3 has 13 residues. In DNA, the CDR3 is TGCAGTGCTCCGGGACTAGCGTACAATGAGCAGTTCTTC. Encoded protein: CSAPGLAYNEQFF.

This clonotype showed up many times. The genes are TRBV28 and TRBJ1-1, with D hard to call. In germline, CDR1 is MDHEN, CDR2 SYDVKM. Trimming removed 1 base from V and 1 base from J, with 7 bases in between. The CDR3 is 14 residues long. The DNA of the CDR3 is TGTGCCAGCAGTTTATACAGCCGGAACACTGAAGCTTTCTTT. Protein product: CASSLYSRNTEAFF.

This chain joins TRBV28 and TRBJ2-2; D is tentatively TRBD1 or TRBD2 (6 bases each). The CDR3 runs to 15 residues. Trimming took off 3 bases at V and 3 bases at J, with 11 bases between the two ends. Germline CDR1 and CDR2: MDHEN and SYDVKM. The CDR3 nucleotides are TGTGCCAGCAGTTTGGGGGGCTTGTACACCGGGGAGCTGTTTTTT. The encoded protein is CASSLGGLYTGELFF.

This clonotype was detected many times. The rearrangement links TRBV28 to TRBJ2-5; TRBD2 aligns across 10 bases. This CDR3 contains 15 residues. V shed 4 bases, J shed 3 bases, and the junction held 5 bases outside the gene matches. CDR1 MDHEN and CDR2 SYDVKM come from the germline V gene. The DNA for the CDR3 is TGTGCCAGCAGTTCCCCTGGACTAGCGGAAGAGACCCAGTACTTC. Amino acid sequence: CASSSPGLAEETQYF.

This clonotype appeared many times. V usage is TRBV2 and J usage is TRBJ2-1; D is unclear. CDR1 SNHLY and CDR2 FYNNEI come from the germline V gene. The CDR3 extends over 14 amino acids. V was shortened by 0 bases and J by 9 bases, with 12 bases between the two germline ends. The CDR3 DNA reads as TGTGCCAGCAGTGAAGCGTCTGGTAAGGCTGAGCAGTTCTTC. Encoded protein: CASSEASGKAEQFF.

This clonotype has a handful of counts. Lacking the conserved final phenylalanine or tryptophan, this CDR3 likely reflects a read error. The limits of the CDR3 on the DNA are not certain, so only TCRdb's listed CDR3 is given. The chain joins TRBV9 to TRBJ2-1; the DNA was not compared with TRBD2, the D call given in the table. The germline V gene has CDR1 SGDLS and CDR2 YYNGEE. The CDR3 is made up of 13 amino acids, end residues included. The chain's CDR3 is CASSVGVSGRVFV.

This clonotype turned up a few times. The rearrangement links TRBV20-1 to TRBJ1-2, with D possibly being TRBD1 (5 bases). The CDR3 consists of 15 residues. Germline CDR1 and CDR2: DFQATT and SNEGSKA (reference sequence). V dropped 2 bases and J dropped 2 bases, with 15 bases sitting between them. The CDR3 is CSARPPAAGNYGYTF. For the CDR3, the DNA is TGCAGTGCTAGACCCCCAGCAGCAGGGAACTATGGCTACACCTTC.

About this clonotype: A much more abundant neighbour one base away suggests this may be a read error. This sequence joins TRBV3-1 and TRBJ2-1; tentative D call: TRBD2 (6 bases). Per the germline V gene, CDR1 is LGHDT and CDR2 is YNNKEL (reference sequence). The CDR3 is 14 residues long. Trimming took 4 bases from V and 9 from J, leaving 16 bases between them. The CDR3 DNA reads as TGTGCCAGCAGCCTAGGACCGGGGGATGGTGAGCAGTTCTTC. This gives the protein CASSLGPGDGEQFF.

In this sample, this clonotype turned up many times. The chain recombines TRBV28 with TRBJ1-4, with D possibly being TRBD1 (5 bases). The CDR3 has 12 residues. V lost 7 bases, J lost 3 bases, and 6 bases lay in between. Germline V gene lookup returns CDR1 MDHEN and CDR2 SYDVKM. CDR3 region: CASTGPNEKLFF. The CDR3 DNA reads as TGTGCCAGCACGGGGCCTAATGAAAAACTGTTTTTT.